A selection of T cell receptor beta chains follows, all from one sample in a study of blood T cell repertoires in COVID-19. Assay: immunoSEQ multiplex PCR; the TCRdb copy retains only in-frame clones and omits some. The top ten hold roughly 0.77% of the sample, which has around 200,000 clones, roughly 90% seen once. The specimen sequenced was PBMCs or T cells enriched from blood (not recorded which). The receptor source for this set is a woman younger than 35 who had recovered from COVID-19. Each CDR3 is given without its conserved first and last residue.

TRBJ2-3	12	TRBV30	AWSQKRGTDTQY
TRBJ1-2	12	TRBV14	ASSRPADTYGYT
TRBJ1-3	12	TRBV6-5	ASWRTGEGNTIY
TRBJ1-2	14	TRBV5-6	ASSDEQALFNYGYT
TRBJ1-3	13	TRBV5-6	ASSITGSTGNTIY
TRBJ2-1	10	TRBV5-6	ASSYYTTEQF
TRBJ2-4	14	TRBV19	ASSSPRVLAKNIQY
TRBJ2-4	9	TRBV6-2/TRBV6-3	ASSSLYDQY
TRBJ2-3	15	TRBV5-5	ASSPRLAGDPRDTQY
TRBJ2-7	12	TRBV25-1	ASSDPSGSGQQY
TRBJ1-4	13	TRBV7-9	ASSPPGGLHEKLF
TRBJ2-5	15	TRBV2	ASSERRGSGAQETQY
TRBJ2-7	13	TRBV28	ASSPPWGGRYEQY
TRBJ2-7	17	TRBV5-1	ASSLEAGGPDFGSYEQY
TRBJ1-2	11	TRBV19	ATPLQGKEGYT
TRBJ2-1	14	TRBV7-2	ASSPPGLASYNEQF
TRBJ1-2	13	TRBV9	ASSVVETGNYGYT
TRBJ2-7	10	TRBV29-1	SATSGVFEQY
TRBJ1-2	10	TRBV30	AWSMAGYGYT
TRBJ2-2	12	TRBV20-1	SASLGGNTGELF
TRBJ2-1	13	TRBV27	ASSIAPSGNNEQF
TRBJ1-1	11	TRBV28	ASSRGGYTEAF
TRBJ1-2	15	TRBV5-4	ASSQGQGALGNYGYT
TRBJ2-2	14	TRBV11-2	ASSLGKGSNTGELF
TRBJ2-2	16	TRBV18	ASSPRNSGFANTGELF
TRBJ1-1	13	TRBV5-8	ASSLTGRLNTEAF